This T cell receptor (beta chain) emerged from a study of response to subunit inactivated influenza vaccine. Notes on the study in general: Authors suggested that a seasonal influenza vaccination recruits few new T cells each time.

Germline CDR1 and CDR2: DFQATT and SNEGSKA (reference sequence). The CDR3 spans 13 residues. From the RT-PCR reads, TCRdb called clonotypes with MiXCR, one entry per CDR3 protein. The table shows hundreds of thousands of distinct CDR3 sequences, with about 8% occurring only once. With respect to this clonotype: The antigen remains undetermined. This may stem from a read error, because a much larger clone lies one nucleotide away.

The chain uses TRBV20-1 and TRBJ2-1, with D perhaps TRBD2 (6 bases). The clonotype was recovered from a man between 50 and 69 years old who received an inactivated influenza vaccine. The input for sequencing was PBMCs from blood, taken less than 25 months after vaccination. CDR3 coding DNA: TGCCGTGCTATACCGACTAGGAAGAATGAGCAGTTCTTC. Translation gives CRAIPTRKNEQFF.